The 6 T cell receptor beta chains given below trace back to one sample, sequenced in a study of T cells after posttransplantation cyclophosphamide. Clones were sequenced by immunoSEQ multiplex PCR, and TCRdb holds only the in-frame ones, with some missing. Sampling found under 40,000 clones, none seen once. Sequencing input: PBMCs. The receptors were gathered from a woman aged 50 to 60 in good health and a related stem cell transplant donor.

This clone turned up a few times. CDR3 nucleotides: TGTGCCTGGAGTTTAAAATACAGGGATGCTAACTATGGCTACACCTTC. Protein sequence: CAWSLKYRDANYGYTF. This rearrangement joins TRBV30 to TRBJ1-2, with TRBD1 as a possible D gene (6 bases). The CDR3 contains 16 residues. Germline V gene lookup returns CDR1 GTSNPN and CDR2 SVGIG (reference sequence). V dropped 2 bases and J dropped 0 bases, with 16 bases sitting between them.

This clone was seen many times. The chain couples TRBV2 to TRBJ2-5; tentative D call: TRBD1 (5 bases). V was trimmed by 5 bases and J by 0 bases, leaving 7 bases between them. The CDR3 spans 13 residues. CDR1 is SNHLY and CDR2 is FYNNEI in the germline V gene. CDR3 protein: CASSRQNQETQYF. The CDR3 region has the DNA TGTGCCAGCAGTCGACAGAACCAAGAGACCCAGTACTTC. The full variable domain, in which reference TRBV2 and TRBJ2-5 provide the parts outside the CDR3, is EPEVTQTPSHQVTQMGQEVILRCVPISNHLYFYWYRQILGQKVEFLVSFYNNEISEKSEIFDDQFSVERPDGSNFTLKIRSTKLEDSAMYFCASSRQNQETQYFGPGTRLLVL.

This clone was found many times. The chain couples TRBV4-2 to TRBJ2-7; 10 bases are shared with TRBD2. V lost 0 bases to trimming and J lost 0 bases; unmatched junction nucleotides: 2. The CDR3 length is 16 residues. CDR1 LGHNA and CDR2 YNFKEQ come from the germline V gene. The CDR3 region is CASSQDGTSASYEQYF. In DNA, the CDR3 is TGTGCCAGCAGCCAAGATGGGACTAGCGCCTCCTACGAGCAGTACTTC.

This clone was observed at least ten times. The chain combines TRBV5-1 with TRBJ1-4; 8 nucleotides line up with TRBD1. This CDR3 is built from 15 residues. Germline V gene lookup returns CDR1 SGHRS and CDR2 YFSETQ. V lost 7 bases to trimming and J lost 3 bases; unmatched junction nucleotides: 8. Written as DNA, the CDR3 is TGCGCCAGCGGTGTTATGGGACAGGCTAATGAAAAACTGTTTTTT. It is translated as CASGVMGQANEKLFF.

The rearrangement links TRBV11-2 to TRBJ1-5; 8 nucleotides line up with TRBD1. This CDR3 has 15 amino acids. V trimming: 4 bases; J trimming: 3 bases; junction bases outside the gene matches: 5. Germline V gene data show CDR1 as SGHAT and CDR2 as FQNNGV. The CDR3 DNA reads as TGTGCCAGCAGCTCAACAGGGGGTGACAATCAGCCCCAGCATTTT. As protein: CASSSTGGDNQPQHF.

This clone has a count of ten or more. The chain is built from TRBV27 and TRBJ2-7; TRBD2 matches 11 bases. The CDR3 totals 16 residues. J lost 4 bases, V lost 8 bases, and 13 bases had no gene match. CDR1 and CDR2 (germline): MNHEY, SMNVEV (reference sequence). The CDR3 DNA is TGTGCCAGCCTAGGCCCCCTATCTAGCGGGAGGTACGAGCAGTACTTC. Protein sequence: CASLGPLSSGRYEQYF.